Following are 21 T cell receptor beta chains from one sample sequenced in a study of cytomegalovirus exposure and HLA in healthy donors. Assay: immunoSEQ multiplex PCR; the TCRdb copy retains only in-frame clones and omits some. The repertoire holds some 130,000 clones, with 89% as singletons. The sample consisted of PBMCs. The receptors originated from a woman aged 18-30 years in good health and CMV-seronegative.

J is TRBJ1-5 and V is TRBV6-1; no definite D call. The V end lost 3 bases, the J end lost 2 bases, and 17 bases lay between the germline ends. The germline V gene encodes CDR1 MNHNS and CDR2 SASEGT. This CDR3 is built from 17 residues. In DNA, the CDR3 is TGTGCCAGCAGTGAGGTCTGGGCAGGAACGGGCAATCAGCCCCAGCATTTT. Its protein product is CASSEVWAGTGNQPQHF.

The rearrangement links TRBV5-1 to TRBJ2-7; D may be TRBD1 (5 bases). Germline values: CDR1 SGHRS, CDR2 YFSETQ. This CDR3 has 15 residues. V lost 0 bases and J lost 2, with 12 bases in between. The CDR3 DNA follows: TGCGCCAGCAGCTTGGCCCAGGGCCATACCTACGAGCAGTACTTC. Its translation is CASSLAQGHTYEQYF.

The chain links TRBV5-1 to TRBJ1-5; maybe TRBD1 (6 bases). Germline V gives CDR1 SGHRS, CDR2 YFSETQ. The V end was cut by 0 bases, the J end by 7 bases, with 14 bases between. This CDR3 contains 15 residues. Here the CDR3 reads CASSLEPTQGQPQHF. CDR3 bases: TGCGCCAGCAGCTTGGAACCCACCCAGGGGCAGCCCCAGCATTTT.

The chain is built from TRBV7-6 and TRBJ2-5, with 9 bases lining up with TRBD2. This CDR3 contains 19 residues. With 1 base clipped from V and 5 bases from J, the junction kept 17 bases outside the gene matches. Per the germline V gene, CDR1 is SGHVS and CDR2 is FNYEAQ. The chain's CDR3 is CASSLVPLDLAGVGETQYF. DNA of the CDR3: TGTGCCAGCAGCTTAGTACCCCTCGATTTAGCGGGGGTCGGCGAGACCCAGTACTTC. Together with reference TRBV7-6 and TRBJ2-5, the CDR3 gives the full variable domain: GAGVSQSPRYKVTKRGQDVALRCDPISGHVSLYWYRQALGQGPEFLTYFNYEAQQDKSGLPNDRFSAERPEGSISTLTIQRTEQRDSAMYRCASSLVPLDLAGVGETQYFGPGTRLLVL.

The chain employs TRBV7-3 and TRBJ1-5; possible D gene TRBD1, 5 bases. The CDR3 spans 13 residues. The germline CDR1 and CDR2 sequences are SGHTA and FQGTGA. The V end lost 2 bases, the J end lost 7 bases, and 9 bases lay between the germline ends. The DNA of the CDR3 is TGTGCCAGCAGCTTAGGGTGGGGCCAGCCCCAGCATTTT. Its translation is CASSLGWGQPQHF.

The chain has TRBV6-6 and TRBJ1-2; D gene unclear. V was pared by 0 bases and J by 1 base, with 6 bases between. The CDR3 covers 14 residues. CDR1 is MNHNY and CDR2 is SVGAGI in the germline V gene (reference sequence). The CDR3 is CASSYSSGNYGYTF. The CDR3 DNA follows: TGTGCCAGCAGTTACTCAAGCGGTAACTATGGCTACACCTTC.

V gene TRBV5-1 combines with J gene TRBJ2-7, with TRBD1 identical over 10 bases. The CDR3 is made up of 15 amino acids. Germline loops: CDR1 SGHRS, CDR2 YFSETQ. The ends lost 4 bases at V and 4 bases at J; junction bases unmatched: 8. Here the CDR3 reads CASSPLPGQGYEQYF. In nucleotides, the CDR3 is TGCGCCAGCAGCCCCCTCCCGGGACAGGGGTACGAGCAGTACTTC.

This clone occurred once. The rearrangement joins TRBV5-6 to TRBJ1-3; 8 bases align to TRBD1. Germline V gives CDR1 SGHDT, CDR2 YYEEEE. Unmatched junction bases numbered 6, after V lost 4 bases and J lost 0 bases. The CDR3 totals 16 residues. DNA of the CDR3: TGTGCCAGCAGCCGAAGGGACAGGCGCTCTGGAAACACCATATATTTT. Residues: CASSRRDRRSGNTIYF.

Details on this clone: Sequence at one end of the junction differs from germline and may be a read error. The V and J genes are TRBV11-2 and TRBJ2-7; D is perhaps TRBD2 (5 bases). The CDR3 is 8 residues long. Germline V gene data show CDR1 as SGHAT and CDR2 as FQNNGV. The CDR3 protein is CASSPGDF. In DNA form, the CDR3 reads TGTGCCAGCAGCCCCGGGGACTTC.

The rearrangement links TRBV6-5 to TRBJ2-4, with TRBD2 matching over 11 bases. The germline CDR1 and CDR2 sequences are MNHEY and SVGAGI. CDR3 length: 14 residues. Trimming removed 10 bases from V and 3 bases from J; junction bases left unmatched: 5. The CDR3 spells CATRLAGHKNIQYF. The CDR3 coding sequence is TGTGCCACCAGACTAGCGGGACACAAAAACATTCAGTACTTC.

The genes are TRBV2 and TRBJ1-6, with D perhaps TRBD1 (6 bases). The V gene's germline CDR1 is SNHLY and CDR2 FYNNEI. V was shortened by 8 bases and J by 9 bases, with 14 bases between the two germline ends. The CDR3 length is 13 residues. The DNA for the CDR3 is TGTGCCAGCCTCGAACAGGGTATTTCACCCCTCCACTTT. This codes for CASLEQGISPLHF.

This chain connects TRBV19 to TRBJ2-4; 11 nucleotides agree with TRBD2. Germline CDR1 LNHDA, CDR2 SQIVND (reference sequence). Trimming removed 4 bases from V and 2 bases from J; junction bases left unmatched: 7. This CDR3 is 17 amino acids long. CDR3 DNA: TGTGCCAGTAGTAACCCTGCTAGCGGGGGGACCAAAAACATTCAGTACTTC. Its protein product is CASSNPASGGTKNIQYF.

The J gene is TRBJ1-2, the V gene TRBV7-9; 7 bases line up with TRBD1. Germline V gene data show CDR1 as SEHNR and CDR2 as FQNEAQ (reference sequence). This CDR3 is 13 amino acids long. V was pared by 4 bases and J by 5 bases, with 4 bases of the junction left unmatched. The CDR3 loop is CASSSNRGYGYTF. CDR3 nucleotide sequence: TGTGCCAGCAGCTCCAACAGGGGTTATGGCTACACCTTC.

V and J are TRBV7-9 and TRBJ2-7, with a weak D call TRBD2 (6 bases). V gave up 8 bases and J gave up 4 bases, with 12 bases separating them. In germline, CDR1 is SEHNR, CDR2 FQNEAQ (reference sequence). This CDR3 spans 12 amino acids. CDR3: CASGGSGYEQYF. In DNA form, the CDR3 reads TGTGCCAGCGGGGGGTCTGGGTACGAGCAGTACTTC.

The chain employs TRBV6-5 and TRBJ2-7, with 9 bases fitting TRBD1. Germline V gene data show CDR1 as MNHEY and CDR2 as SVGAGI. The J segment lost 6 bases and the V segment lost 5 bases, leaving 11 bases of the junction unmatched. The CDR3 runs 15 residues. This CDR3 is CASSTPGTGRGEQYF. The CDR3 nucleotides read TGTGCCAGCAGTACGCCCGGGACAGGGCGTGGCGAGCAGTACTTC.

The V and J genes are TRBV5-6 and TRBJ2-1; D unresolved. Trimming stripped 1 base from V and 0 bases from J, with 8 bases between. CDR1 is SGHDT and CDR2 is YYEEEE in the germline V gene. The CDR3 consists of 15 residues. The CDR3 DNA is TGTGCCAGCAGCTTGTTGTGGAGCTCCTACAATGAGCAGTTCTTC. The encoded protein is CASSLLWSSYNEQFF.

This sequence joins TRBV6-1 and TRBJ1-1; 9 bases match TRBD1. V lost 5 bases and J lost 9; bases outside the gene matches: 10. Looked up from germline, CDR1 is MNHNS and CDR2 is SASEGT. The CDR3 is made up of 14 amino acids. The CDR3 here is CASSSGQGNEKAFF. The CDR3 nucleotides are TGTGCCAGCAGTTCCGGACAGGGGAACGAAAAAGCTTTCTTT.

The chain has TRBV10-1 and TRBJ2-1; 8 bases map to TRBD2. The length of the CDR3 is 14 residues. V gave up 3 bases and J gave up 2 bases; unmatched junction bases: 0. The V gene's germline CDR1 is WNHNN and CDR2 SYGVQD (reference sequence). CDR3 in amino acids: CASSDSGAYNEQFF. CDR3 bases: TGCGCCAGCAGTGATAGCGGGGCCTACAATGAGCAGTTCTTC.

The V and J genes are TRBV7-6 and TRBJ2-7, with 12 bases matching TRBD1. Germline V gene data show CDR1 as SGHVS and CDR2 as FNYEAQ. The ends lost 4 bases at V and 6 bases at J; junction bases unmatched: 7. The CDR3 is 15 residues long. DNA for the CDR3: TGTGCCAGCAGCTCCACCGGGACAGGGGGCGTCGAGCAGTACTTC. Encoded protein: CASSSTGTGGVEQYF.

The V call is TRBV11-2, the J call TRBJ2-3; D unresolved. The CDR3 sequence is 18 residues long. Trimming removed 4 bases at V and 1 base at J, with 21 bases between. Germline V CDR1 and CDR2: SGHAT, FQNNGV. In nucleotides, the CDR3 is TGTGCCAGCAGCTCCCATCGATGGCAAAGCGCTGGCACAGATACGCAGTATTTT. Protein sequence: CASSSHRWQSAGTDTQYF.

This chain links TRBV11-3 with TRBJ2-7, with a tentative D call TRBD2 (5 bases). Trimming left V 0 bases short and J 0 bases short, with 9 bases between. Germline lookup yields CDR1 SGHNT and CDR2 YENEEA. The CDR3 consists of 15 residues. CDR3 loop: CASSLDPGSSYEQYF. CDR3 bases: TGTGCCAGCAGCTTAGATCCTGGGAGCTCCTACGAGCAGTACTTC. The whole variable domain, remainder taken from reference TRBV11-3 and TRBJ2-7, is EAGVVQSPRYKIIEKKQPVAFWCNPISGHNTLYWYLQNLGQGPELLIRYENEEAVDDSQLPKDRFSAERLKGVDSTLKIQPAELGDSAVYLCASSLDPGSSYEQYFGPGTRLTVT.